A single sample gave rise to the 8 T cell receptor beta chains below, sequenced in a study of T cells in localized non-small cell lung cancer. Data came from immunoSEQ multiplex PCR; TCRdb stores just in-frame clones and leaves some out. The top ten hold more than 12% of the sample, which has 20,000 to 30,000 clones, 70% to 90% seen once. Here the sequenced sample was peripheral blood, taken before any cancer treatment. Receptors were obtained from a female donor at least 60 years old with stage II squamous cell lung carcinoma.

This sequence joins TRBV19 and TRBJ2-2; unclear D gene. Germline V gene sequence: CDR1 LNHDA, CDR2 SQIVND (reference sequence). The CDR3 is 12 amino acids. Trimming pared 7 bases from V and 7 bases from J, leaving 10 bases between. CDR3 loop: CASTPDHGELFF. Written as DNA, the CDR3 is TGTGCCAGTACCCCGGATCACGGGGAGCTGTTTTTT.

As DNA, the CDR3 is TGTGCCAGCAGCAAAGCGTCATCAGGACTAGCGGGAGGGTGGGTCAATGAGCAGTTCTTC. It yields the protein CASSKASSGLAGGWVNEQFF. The chain recombines TRBV21-1 with TRBJ2-1; the table calls TRBD2, which could not be checked here. TRBV21-1 is listed as a pseudogene. This CDR3 is built from 20 residues.

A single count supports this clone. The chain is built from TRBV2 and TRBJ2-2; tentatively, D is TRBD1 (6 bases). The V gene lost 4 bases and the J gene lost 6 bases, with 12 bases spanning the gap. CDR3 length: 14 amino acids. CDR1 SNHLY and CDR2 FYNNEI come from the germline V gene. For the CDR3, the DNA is TGTGCCAGCAGTGTCTTACAGGGACCCGGGGAGCTGTTTTTT. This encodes CASSVLQGPGELFF. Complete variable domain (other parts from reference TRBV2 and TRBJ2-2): EPEVTQTPSHQVTQMGQEVILRCVPISNHLYFYWYRQILGQKVEFLVSFYNNEISEKSEIFDDQFSVERPDGSNFTLKIRSTKLEDSAMYFCASSVLQGPGELFFGEGSRLTVL.

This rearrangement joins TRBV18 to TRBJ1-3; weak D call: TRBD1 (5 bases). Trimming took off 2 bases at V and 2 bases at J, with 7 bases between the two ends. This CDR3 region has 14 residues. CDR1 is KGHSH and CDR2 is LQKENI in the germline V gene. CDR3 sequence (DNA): TGTGCCAGCTCACCAGGGACCGCTGGAAACACCATATATTTT. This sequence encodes CASSPGTAGNTIYF.

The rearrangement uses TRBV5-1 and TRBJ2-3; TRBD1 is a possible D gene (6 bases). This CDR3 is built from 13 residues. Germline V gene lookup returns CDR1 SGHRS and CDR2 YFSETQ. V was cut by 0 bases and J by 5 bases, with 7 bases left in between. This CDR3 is CASSLEGGDTQYF. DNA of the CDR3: TGCGCCAGCAGCTTGGAAGGGGGAGATACGCAGTATTTT.

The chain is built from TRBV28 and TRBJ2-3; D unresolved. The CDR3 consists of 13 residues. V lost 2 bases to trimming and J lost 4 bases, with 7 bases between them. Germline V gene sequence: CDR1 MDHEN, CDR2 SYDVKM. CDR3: CASSLPPPDTQYF. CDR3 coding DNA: TGTGCCAGCAGTTTACCCCCCCCAGATACGCAGTATTTT.

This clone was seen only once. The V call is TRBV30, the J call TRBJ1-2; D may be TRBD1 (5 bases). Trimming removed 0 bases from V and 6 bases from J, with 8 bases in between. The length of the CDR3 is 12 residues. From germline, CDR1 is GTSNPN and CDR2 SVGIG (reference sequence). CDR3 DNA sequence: TGTGCCTGGAGTGTGATGGGGCATGGCTACACCTTC. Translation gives CAWSVMGHGYTF.

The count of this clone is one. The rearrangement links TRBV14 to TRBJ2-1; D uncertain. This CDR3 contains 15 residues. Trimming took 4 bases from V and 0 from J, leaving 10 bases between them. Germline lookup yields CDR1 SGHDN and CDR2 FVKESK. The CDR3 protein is CASSLLTSSYNEQFF. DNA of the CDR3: TGTGCCAGCAGCCTTTTGACGAGCTCCTACAATGAGCAGTTCTTC.